A single T cell receptor (beta chain) is shown here with its context. Its target is unknown. TCRdb used MiXCR to reprocess the RT-PCR reads, holding one entry per CDR3 protein. The sample records about 520,000 distinct CDR3 sequences, 7.2% being singletons. The data were taken from a study of response to subunit inactivated influenza vaccine. Whole-study results and caveats: The authors proposed limited new T cell recruitment per seasonal influenza vaccination.

The ends lost 4 bases at V and 0 bases at J; junction bases unmatched: 3. CDR3 size: 15 residues. CDR1 is LGHNA and CDR2 is YNFKEQ in the germline V gene. The rearrangement joins TRBV4-2 to TRBJ2-1; 7 bases map to TRBD2. The material was PBMCs from blood, obtained 23 to 25 months after vaccination. The receptor was derived from a man between 50 and 69 years old who received an inactivated influenza vaccine. The CDR3 DNA follows: TGTGCCAGCAGCCTCCTAGCGGACTCCTACAATGAGCAGTTCTTC. Its protein product is CASSLLADSYNEQFF.